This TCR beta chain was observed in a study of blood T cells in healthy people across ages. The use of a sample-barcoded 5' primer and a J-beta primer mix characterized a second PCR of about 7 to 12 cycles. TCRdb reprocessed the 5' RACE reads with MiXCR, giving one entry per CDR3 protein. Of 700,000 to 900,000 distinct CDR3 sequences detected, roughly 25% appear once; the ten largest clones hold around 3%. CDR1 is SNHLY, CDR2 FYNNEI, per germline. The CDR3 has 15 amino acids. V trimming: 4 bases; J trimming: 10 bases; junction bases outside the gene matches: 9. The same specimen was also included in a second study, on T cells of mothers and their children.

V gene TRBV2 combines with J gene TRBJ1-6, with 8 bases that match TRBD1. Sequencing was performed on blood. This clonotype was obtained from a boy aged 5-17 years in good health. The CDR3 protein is CASSAWSQGASPLHF. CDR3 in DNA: TGTGCCAGCAGTGCTTGGTCCCAGGGGGCCTCACCCCTCCACTTT.